Reported below is one T cell receptor beta chain. Antigen unknown. The data originate from a study of T cell responses to AZD1222 COVID-19 vaccine. Data came from immunoSEQ multiplex PCR; TCRdb stores just in-frame clones and leaves some out. The repertoire holds about 140,000 clones, with roughly 90% as singletons. Germline V lookup: CDR1 SEHNR, CDR2 FQNEAQ (reference sequence). Trimming removed 7 bases at V and 4 bases at J, with 19 bases between. The CDR3 consists of 15 residues. Findings of the study overall: Clonal diversity may have been underestimated, and the donors were mostly white British, with more females than males.

The sequence was collected from an adult who received the AZD1222 COVID-19 vaccine. This specimen consisted of peripheral blood, obtained 28 days after the second AZD1222 dose. The chain joins TRBV7-9 to TRBJ1-2, with D perhaps matching TRBD1 (6 bases). The DNA for the CDR3 is TGTGCCAGCATGGAAGACGGGGGCCGGGTCTATGGCTACACCTTC. Translated, it gives CASMEDGGRVYGYTF.